A single sample is the source of the 19 T cell receptor beta chains below, sequenced in a study of blood T cell repertoires in COVID-19. Measured with immunoSEQ multiplex PCR; TCRdb has only the in-frame clones, and not every one. The sample holds some 100,000 clones, about 86% seen once. Sequences were obtained from PBMCs or T cells enriched from blood (not recorded which). All receptors derive from a woman in her 50s who had recovered from COVID-19.

V is TRBV28 and J is TRBJ1-4; possible D gene TRBD1, 5 bases. Germline V gene lookup returns CDR1 MDHEN and CDR2 SYDVKM. Deletions cut 2 bases from V and 8 bases from J, with 27 bases between. The CDR3 extends over 19 amino acids. The CDR3 spells CASSLVIKVGAKVWEKLFF. The CDR3 DNA sequence: TGTGCCAGCAGTTTAGTTATTAAAGTAGGGGCTAAGGTATGGGAAAAACTGTTTTTT.

The chain uses TRBV3-1 (or the pseudogene TRBV3-2) and TRBJ1-5; the D is unclear. V was cut by 2 bases and J by 4 bases, with 15 bases left in between. CDR1 LGHDT and CDR2 YNNKEL come from the germline V gene (reference sequence). There are 16 residues in the CDR3. The DNA for the CDR3 is TGTGCCAGCAGCCAATGGCCAGGCGGGAGGAATCAGCCCCAGCATTTT. It encodes CASSQWPGGRNQPQHF.

This chain uses TRBV2 with TRBJ2-5; no clear D gene. The ends were cut back, 4 bases at V and 8 bases at J, with 14 bases in the middle. This CDR3 has 13 amino acids. Germline V gene lookup returns CDR1 SNHLY and CDR2 FYNNEI. The CDR3 sequence is CASSGKAGSTQYF. CDR3 in DNA: TGTGCCAGCAGTGGAAAGGCAGGATCCACCCAGTACTTC.

The count of this clone is one. The J gene is TRBJ2-7, the V gene TRBV21-1; TRBD1 is the table's D call and was not checked against the DNA. TRBV21-1 is flagged as a pseudogene. This CDR3 spans 13 amino acids. The CDR3 region is CASCDIASYEQYF. The CDR3, as DNA: TGTGCCAGTTGCGACATTGCCTCCTACGAGCAGTACTTC.

The V gene is TRBV10-2, the J gene TRBJ2-3, with 8 bases matching TRBD2. Losses at the gene ends were 7 bases for V and 0 bases for J; bases not matched to a gene: 3. CDR1 and CDR2 from the germline V gene are WSHSY and SAAADI. The CDR3 loop spans 14 amino acids. Here the CDR3 reads CASIGLASTDTQYF. The CDR3 nucleotides read TGCGCCAGCATCGGACTAGCTAGCACAGATACGCAGTATTTT.

The chain employs TRBV19 and TRBJ2-1; D remains unclear. V lost 3 bases to trimming and J lost 11 bases, with 8 bases between them. The CDR3 loop spans 11 amino acids. The germline CDR1 and CDR2 sequences are LNHDA and SQIVND (reference sequence). The CDR3 coding sequence is TGTGCCAGTAGTATTGCTGGGCAGCAGTTCTTC. Translated: CASSIAGQQFF.

This CDR3 is CASSPGLSTDTQYF. The CDR3 DNA follows: TGCGCCAGCAGCCCGGGACTGAGCACAGATACGCAGTATTTT. The rearrangement joins TRBV5-1 to TRBJ2-3; the D gene is possibly TRBD2 (6 bases). Germline values: CDR1 SGHRS, CDR2 YFSETQ. Deletions cut 4 bases from V and 0 bases from J, with 9 bases between. The CDR3 length is 14 residues.

This rearrangement joins TRBV10-3 to TRBJ1-1; D may be TRBD1 (5 bases). The germline CDR1 and CDR2 sequences are ENHRY and SYGVKD. The CDR3 runs 12 residues. Trimming left V 10 bases short and J 5 bases short, with 14 bases between. This CDR3 reads CATDGGGTEAFF. The CDR3 DNA reads TGTGCCACGGACGGGGGGGGAACTGAAGCTTTCTTT.

Here the CDR3 DNA reads TGTGCCAGTAGTATAGGAGCGGGGCTCTCGAGTGAAAAACTGTTTTTT. Protein: CASSIGAGLSSEKLFF. The chain has TRBV19 and TRBJ1-4; perhaps TRBD1 as D (5 bases). This CDR3 contains 16 residues. Germline CDR1 LNHDA, CDR2 SQIVND (reference sequence). The V gene lost 1 base and the J gene lost 7 bases, with 16 bases spanning the gap.

This chain connects TRBV6-4 to TRBJ1-2, with 8 bases lining up with TRBD1. Germline lookup yields CDR1 MRHNA and CDR2 SNTAGT. CDR3 size: 18 residues. The V and J ends lost 2 bases and 9 bases, in that order; junction bases with no gene match: 20. For the CDR3, the DNA is TGTGCCAGCAGTGACCCCGGGGACAGGACCCCACACCTAGGGAGCTACACCTTC. It translates to CASSDPGDRTPHLGSYTF.

This chain joins TRBV6-1 and TRBJ1-2; TRBD1 matches at 9 bases. After removal of 2 bases from V and 6 bases from J, the junction contained 7 bases not matched to a gene. Germline assignment: CDR1 MNHNS and CDR2 SASEGT. The CDR3 sequence is 15 residues long. The CDR3 region is CASSELGQGGDGYTF. As DNA, the CDR3 is TGTGCCAGCAGTGAACTGGGACAGGGTGGGGATGGCTACACCTTC.

V gene TRBV7-2 combines with J gene TRBJ1-3; D is unclear. From germline, CDR1 is SGHTA and CDR2 FQGNSA. V lost 5 bases to trimming and J lost 4 bases, with 12 bases between them. The CDR3 runs to 14 residues. CDR3 in amino acids: CASSPRRGGNTIYF. CDR3 nucleotides: TGTGCCAGCAGCCCTAGGAGAGGGGGAAACACCATATATTTT. Together with reference TRBV7-2 and TRBJ1-3, the CDR3 gives the full variable domain: GAGVSQSPSNKVTEKGKDVELRCDPISGHTALYWYRQSLGQGLEFLIYFQGNSAPDKSGLPSDRFSAERTGGSVSTLTIQRTQQEDSAVYLCASSPRRGGNTIYFGEGSWLTVV.

The chain uses TRBV12-3 or TRBV12-4 and TRBJ2-7; 8 bases match TRBD1. Trimming took 6 bases from V and 7 from J; bases not matched to a gene: 8. The CDR3 is 13 amino acids. The CDR3 here is CASSNRGDREQYF. DNA for the CDR3: TGTGCCAGCAGCAACAGGGGGGATAGGGAGCAGTACTTC.

This chain links TRBV6-1 with TRBJ2-7, with D tentatively TRBD2 (6 bases). Trimming cost V 1 base and J 3 bases, with 13 bases left between them. CDR1 is MNHNS, CDR2 SASEGT, per germline. This CDR3 spans 15 amino acids. CDR3 sequence: CASSEVGGDLYEQYF. The CDR3 DNA reads as TGTGCCAGCAGTGAAGTAGGAGGGGATCTCTACGAGCAGTACTTC.

The chain links TRBV21-1 to TRBJ2-1; no DNA check was done on the table's D call, TRBD2. TRBV21-1 is a pseudogene. The CDR3 loop spans 17 amino acids. This chain's CDR3 is CASSKAVWRLSYNEQFF. The CDR3 DNA reads as TGTGCCAGCAGCAAAGCAGTTTGGAGGCTCTCGTACAATGAGCAGTTCTTC.

This clone was picked up a small number of times. The gene calls are TRBV2 and TRBJ2-5; 11 bases map to TRBD2. Unmatched junction bases numbered 8, after V lost 6 bases and J lost 5 bases. This CDR3 spans 15 amino acids. The germline V gene has CDR1 SNHLY and CDR2 FYNNEI. The CDR3 region is CASRGTSGVGETQYF. CDR3 sequence (DNA): TGTGCCAGCAGAGGGACTAGCGGTGTGGGGGAGACCCAGTACTTC.

The CDR3, as DNA: TGTGCCAGCAGTTTTGGGGGGGAGTATGGCTACACCTTC. Protein product: CASSFGGEYGYTF. The J gene is TRBJ1-2, the V gene TRBV28; a possible D gene is TRBD1 (5 bases). The CDR3 spans 13 residues. Looked up from germline, CDR1 is MDHEN and CDR2 is SYDVKM. V dropped 3 bases and J dropped 5 bases, with 10 bases sitting between them.

The CDR3 DNA follows: TGTGCCAGCAGTAGGACAGGGAGGGAGCAGCCCCAGCATTTT. This codes for CASSRTGREQPQHF. The chain uses TRBV6-5 and TRBJ1-5, with TRBD1 matching over 8 bases. Unmatched junction bases numbered 7, after V lost 5 bases and J lost 7 bases. The CDR3 spans 14 residues. Per germline, CDR1 MNHEY and CDR2 SVGAGI.

This chain joins TRBV27 and TRBJ1-2, with D unclear. Trimming cost V 5 bases and J 8 bases, with 15 bases left between them. CDR3 size: 13 residues. The germline V gene encodes CDR1 MNHEY and CDR2 SMNVEV (reference sequence). The CDR3 region has the DNA TGTGCCAGCAGTACTGGCCGGGGTGGGGGCTACACCTTC. Translation gives CASSTGRGGGYTF.